What follows are 22 T cell receptor beta chains derived from one specimen sequenced in a study of T cells expressing NK-cell markers. TCRdb reanalyzed the 5' RACE reads, giving one entry per CDR3 protein sequence and no DNA. The sample's table shows about half a million distinct CDR3 sequences. What was sequenced was blood T cells: a sorted CD56 or NKG2C T cell subset, CD4+ or CD8+ T cells, or bulk PBMC T cells (not recorded which). The origin of the receptors is a woman aged 45-60 years in good health.

The rearrangement links TRBV15 to TRBJ2-3. Germline CDR1 is LNHNV and CDR2 is YYDKDF (reference sequence). This CDR3 has 14 residues. The chain's CDR3 is CATGLSVITDTQYF.

V is TRBV6-6 and J is TRBJ2-1; TCRdb picks TRBD2, but there is no DNA to check that call. Germline loops: CDR1 MNHNY, CDR2 SVGAGI (reference sequence). This CDR3 spans 12 amino acids. CDR3 amino acids: CASSYGGREQFF.

The chain combines TRBV4-1 with TRBJ2-7; checking the TCRdb D call of TRBD1 is not possible without DNA. CDR3 length: 12 residues. The germline V gene has CDR1 MGHRA and CDR2 YSYEKL. CDR3 protein: CASSETRGEQYF.

J is TRBJ1-2 and V is TRBV6-5. Per germline, CDR1 MNHEY and CDR2 SVGAGI. The CDR3 has 15 residues. CDR3 sequence reads: CASSYLLGGGNGYTF.

This sequence joins TRBV10-1 and TRBJ2-5. CDR3 length: 14 amino acids. The V gene's germline CDR1 is WNHNN and CDR2 SYGVQD (reference sequence). CDR3 amino acids: CASSEFGVADPQYF.

The chain carries TRBV30 and TRBJ2-1; TCRdb's D gene call, TRBD1, goes unchecked for lack of DNA. Germline CDR1 GTSNPN, CDR2 SVGIG (reference sequence). The CDR3 contains 14 residues. The CDR3 here is CAWSPPRPYNEQFF.

The CDR3 sequence: CSARGWLGLAEPTQYF. The gene calls are TRBV20-1 and TRBJ2-3; TCRdb's D call, TRBD2, is unchecked because there is no DNA. The germline V gene encodes CDR1 DFQATT and CDR2 SNEGSKA (reference sequence). The CDR3 covers 16 residues.

This chain joins TRBV20-1 and TRBJ2-5. CDR3 length equals 13 residues. CDR1 is DFQATT, CDR2 SNEGSKA, per germline (reference sequence). The CDR3 spells CSAQNNQRETQYF.

The chain is built from TRBV12-3 or TRBV12-4 and TRBJ2-3; lacking DNA, the TRBD2 call made by TCRdb goes unchecked. CDR3 length: 19 amino acids. The CDR3 region is CASSLVLAGVGSRTDTQYF.

The chain employs TRBV12-3 or TRBV12-4 and TRBJ1-1; without DNA, the TCRdb call of TRBD1 cannot be checked. The CDR3 totals 17 residues. CDR3 amino acids: CASSFVGQGLSGTEAFF.

CDR3 sequence: CASSRGIPSGVNQPQHF. The chain links TRBV12-3 or TRBV12-4 to TRBJ1-5; without DNA, the TCRdb call of TRBD1 cannot be checked. CDR3 size: 17 residues.

This chain connects TRBV6-5 to TRBJ2-1; TCRdb's assignment of TRBD2 cannot be checked, as there is no DNA. CDR3 length: 18 residues. CDR1 is MNHEY and CDR2 is SVGAGI in the germline V gene. The CDR3 region is CASSPLIPRTSGRNEQFF.

The rearrangement links TRBV28 to TRBJ2-2; TCRdb gives TRBD2 as the D gene, but with no DNA this cannot be confirmed. CDR1 is MDHEN and CDR2 is SYDVKM in the germline V gene. The CDR3 totals 15 residues. CDR3 loop: CASNLGGLALGELFF.

This chain connects TRBV3-1 to TRBJ2-2; as DNA is missing, the TRBD2 call by TCRdb cannot be tested. From germline, CDR1 is LGHDT and CDR2 YNNKEL (reference sequence). This CDR3 spans 16 amino acids. The CDR3 is CASSHPGLAGTGELFF.

This sequence joins TRBV7-8 and TRBJ2-1; TCRdb's D gene call, TRBD1, goes unchecked for lack of DNA. CDR3 size: 12 residues. Germline lookup yields CDR1 SGHVS and CDR2 FQNEAQ. The CDR3 sequence is CAGGGGGNEQFF.

This chain joins TRBV7-9 and TRBJ1-6; the TRBD1 assignment by TCRdb is unverifiable without DNA. The germline CDR1 and CDR2 sequences are SEHNR and FQNEAQ (reference sequence). The CDR3 extends over 14 amino acids. The CDR3 here is CASSYFVPNSPLHF.

The CDR3 region is CASGGAWAYGYTF. The chain joins TRBV7-9 to TRBJ1-2; TCRdb lists TRBD1, though no DNA is available to test this call. CDR1 SEHNR and CDR2 FQNEAQ come from the germline V gene (reference sequence). This CDR3 region has 13 residues.

V and J are TRBV10-2 and TRBJ2-1; the TCRdb call, TRBD2, lacks DNA for checking. The germline V gene has CDR1 WSHSY and CDR2 SAAADI. The CDR3 loop spans 16 amino acids. CDR3 protein: CASSESGTSGRNEQFF.

The V call is TRBV5-1, the J call TRBJ2-7; without DNA, the TCRdb call of TRBD1 cannot be checked. The CDR3 length is 14 residues. The germline V gene encodes CDR1 SGHRS and CDR2 YFSETQ. The CDR3 protein is CASRFDTGGYEQYF.

This chain joins TRBV24-1 and TRBJ1-5. The germline V gene encodes CDR1 KGHDR and CDR2 SFDVKD. This CDR3 is 14 amino acids long. CDR3: CATSDSQPNQPQHF.

The rearrangement uses TRBV28 and TRBJ2-7; TCRdb gives TRBD2 as the D gene, but with no DNA this cannot be confirmed. The CDR3 length is 14 residues. The germline gives CDR1 MDHEN, CDR2 SYDVKM. CDR3 protein: CASRPDGARGEQYF. Supplemented by reference TRBV28 and TRBJ2-7, the full variable domain reads DVKVTQSSRYLVKRTGEKVFLECVQDMDHENMFWYRQDPGLGLRLIYFSYDVKMKEKGDIPEGYSVSREKKERFSLILESASTNQTSMYLCASRPDGARGEQYFGPGTRLTVT.

The chain recombines TRBV29-1 with TRBJ2-5; with no DNA, the TCRdb D assignment of TRBD2 cannot be verified. The V gene's germline CDR1 is SQVTM and CDR2 ANQGSEA. The CDR3 has 13 residues. CDR3 sequence: CSVDRASQETQYF.